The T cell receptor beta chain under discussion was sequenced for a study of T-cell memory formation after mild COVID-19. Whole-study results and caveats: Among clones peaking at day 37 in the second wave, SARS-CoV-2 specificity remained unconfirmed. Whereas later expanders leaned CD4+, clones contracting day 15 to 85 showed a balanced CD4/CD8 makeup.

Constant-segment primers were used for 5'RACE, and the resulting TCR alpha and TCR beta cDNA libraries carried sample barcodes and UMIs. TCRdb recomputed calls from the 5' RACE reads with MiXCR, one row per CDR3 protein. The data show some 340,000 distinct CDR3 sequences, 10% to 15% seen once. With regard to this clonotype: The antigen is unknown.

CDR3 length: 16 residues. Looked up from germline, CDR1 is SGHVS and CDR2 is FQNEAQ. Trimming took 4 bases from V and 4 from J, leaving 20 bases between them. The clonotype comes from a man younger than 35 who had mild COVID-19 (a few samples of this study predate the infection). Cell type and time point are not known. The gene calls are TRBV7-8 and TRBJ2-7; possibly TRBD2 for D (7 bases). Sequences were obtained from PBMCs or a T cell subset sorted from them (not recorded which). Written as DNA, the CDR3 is TGTGCCAGCAGCTCGACCCGGGGAGGGGACATATACGAGCAGTACTTC. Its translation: CASSSTRGGDIYEQYF.